Listed below are T cell receptor beta chains from one sample, sequenced in a study of blood T cell repertoires in COVID-19. Assay used: immunoSEQ multiplex PCR; TCRdb lists only in-frame clones, some missing. The data contain about 240,000 clones, roughly 86% of them seen just once; the ten biggest clones take up 10%. Sample: peripheral blood. All receptors derive from a woman in her forties or fifties with COVID-19, enrolled during active disease. CDR3s include the opening cysteine and the closing phenylalanine or tryptophan.

v_gene: TRBV3-1/TRBV3-2
CDR3aa: CASSQDASRSSYNEQFF

v_gene: TRBV28
CDR3aa: CASSFRDRFNTEAFF

v_gene: TRBV19
CDR3aa: CASSISGGNNEQFF

v_gene: TRBV2
CDR3aa: CASRRDTDNEQFF

v_gene: TRBV3-1/TRBV3-2
CDR3aa: CASSQDLGQGHGNTIYF

v_gene: TRBV5-1
CDR3aa: CASSLYTGLTEAFF

v_gene: TRBV11-1
CDR3aa: CASSFPDRNTEAFF

v_gene: TRBV9
CDR3aa: CASRDSNTGELFF

v_gene: TRBV15
CDR3aa: CATSRGAINTDTQYF

v_gene: TRBV19
CDR3aa: CASSIVLGEEQYF

v_gene: TRBV7-2
CDR3aa: CASSLVPLGGLNTEAFF

v_gene: TRBV4-1
CDR3aa: CASSQESAAGDYGYTF

v_gene: TRBV2
CDR3aa: CASSEARLTAYNEQFF

v_gene: TRBV15
CDR3aa: CATSTGATSPLHF

v_gene: TRBV5-6
CDR3aa: CASKFGAKETQYF

v_gene: TRBV30
CDR3aa: CAWKQGHEQYF

v_gene: TRBV7-2
CDR3aa: CASSPFPVYRYIETQYF

v_gene: TRBV6-5
CDR3aa: CASSPRTGGNTEAFF

v_gene: TRBV6-2/TRBV6-3
CDR3aa: CASSYSGGLNTGELFF

v_gene: TRBV27
CDR3aa: CASRPLDRVDSPLHF

v_gene: TRBV6-2/TRBV6-3
CDR3aa: CASSQGTGGTEAFF

v_gene: TRBV19
CDR3aa: CASTSEHLTGELFF

v_gene: TRBV19
CDR3aa: CASSLHPRTGRLVNQPQHF

v_gene: TRBV6-5
CDR3aa: CASTSGDEQFF

v_gene: TRBV10-1
CDR3aa: CASSEPTGLSAGELFF

v_gene: TRBV6-5
CDR3aa: CASRYIDTEAFF

v_gene: TRBV4-3
CDR3aa: CASSQAPTGEYNSPLHF

v_gene: TRBV19
CDR3aa: CASSPDRGVTKNIQYF

v_gene: TRBV4-1
CDR3aa: CASSHSGTSGRETQYF

v_gene: TRBV30
CDR3aa: CAWSKGQGDGYTF

v_gene: TRBV6-6
CDR3aa: CASSYPQGTGTGELFF

v_gene: TRBV9
CDR3aa: CASSVAGSMGGVGEKLFF

v_gene: TRBV19
CDR3aa: CASSIGREGYGYTF

v_gene: TRBV7-2
CDR3aa: CASSLEGDRRTEAFF

v_gene: TRBV6-4
CDR3aa: CASSPGGTSVTGELFF

v_gene: TRBV6-5
CDR3aa: CASSYGPGIQPQHF

v_gene: TRBV10-3
CDR3aa: CAISLGSIGTEAFF

v_gene: TRBV11-2
CDR3aa: CASSLWMSERNEQFF

v_gene: TRBV7-8
CDR3aa: CASSIQGDGGYTF

v_gene: TRBV28
CDR3aa: CASSLGDRRSEAFF

v_gene: TRBV14
CDR3aa: CASSQVRMSQIGGTEAFF

v_gene: TRBV19
CDR3aa: CASRKGGLADGYTF

v_gene: TRBV5-6
CDR3aa: CASSLASQGGYSSPLHF

v_gene: TRBV27
CDR3aa: CASSPGQTVSHYGYTF

v_gene: TRBV2
CDR3aa: CASRLEGARTEAFF

v_gene: TRBV28
CDR3aa: CASSFSGGTGGGGYTF

v_gene: TRBV5-6
CDR3aa: CASSLVTEALYEQYF

v_gene: TRBV12-5
CDR3aa: CASGLARDRINLTQNSPLHF

v_gene: TRBV4-1
CDR3aa: CASSQSRTDTQYF

v_gene: TRBV29-1
CDR3aa: CSVCHFEDFSTDTQYF

v_gene: TRBV7-2
CDR3aa: CASSLSGQGVPQYF

v_gene: TRBV11-2
CDR3aa: CASSPGQNPEAFF

v_gene: TRBV30
CDR3aa: CAGRDLQFYGYTF

v_gene: TRBV9
CDR3aa: CASSVGSGGGYEQFF